Sequencing of this T cell receptor (beta chain) was carried out in a study of OX40 agonist ivuxolimab in advanced cancers. Study-wide background: Patients received intravenous ivuxolimab every 2 weeks at 0.01 to 10 mg/kg. Earlier anti-PD-1, anti-PD-L1 or anti-CTLA-4 therapy was permitted; less than 50% had received some. Dose-escalation subjects each had hepatocellular carcinoma, melanoma, renal cell or head and neck cancer. Study-wide findings and caveats: Also present in some nonresponders was a low level of normalized T-cell clonal expansion.

This clone has just one count. Its antigen is still unknown. Assay: immunoSEQ multiplex PCR; the TCRdb copy retains only in-frame clones and omits some. The table lists roughly 80,000 clones, approximately 85% of them singletons. The sequence derives from an adult with an advanced solid tumor such as melanoma, head and neck, liver or kidney cancer. The starting material was CD4+ or CD8+ T cells sorted from blood, obtained in a trial of the OX40 agonist ivuxolimab.

Here the CDR3 DNA reads TGTGCCAGCAGCCGTCCCGGGACAGGGGACACTGAAGCTTTCTTT. The encoded protein is CASSRPGTGDTEAFF. V and J are TRBV6-6 and TRBJ1-1; 10 bases map to TRBD1. CDR1 is MNHNY and CDR2 is SVGAGI in the germline V gene (reference sequence). V trimming: 6 bases; J trimming: 3 bases; junction bases outside the gene matches: 7. The CDR3 spans 15 residues.